This passage covers 10 T cell receptor beta chains from one sample sequenced in a study of early T cells in non-severe SARS-CoV-2 infection. MiXCR, applied by TCRdb to the 5' RACE reads, yields one record per CDR3 protein. This table holds approximately 66,000 distinct CDR3 sequences, about 12% found once. Sequencing was carried out using whole blood. The origin of the receptors is an adult who was a healthcare worker with PCR-confirmed SARS-CoV-2 infection or an uninfected control (not recorded which).

This clonotype was picked up one time. V is TRBV7-2 and J is TRBJ1-6; maybe TRBD1 (6 bases). The germline V gene encodes CDR1 SGHTA and CDR2 FQGNSA. V was cut by 5 bases and J by 2 bases, with 16 bases left in between. The CDR3 length is 17 residues. CDR3 sequence reads: CASSLPQGSPYNSPLHF. CDR3 coding DNA: TGTGCCAGCAGCCTCCCCCAGGGGAGCCCCTATAATTCACCCCTCCACTTT.

V is TRBV12-3 or TRBV12-4 and J is TRBJ2-3; a possible D gene is TRBD1 (6 bases). CDR3 length equals 15 residues. Trimming took 6 bases from V and 7 from J, leaving 20 bases between them. The CDR3 DNA reads TGTGCCAGCAGGGACATGGGCAGGGACACTCATACGCAGTATTTT. Its protein is CASRDMGRDTHTQYF.

Ten or more counts support this clonotype. The CDR3, as DNA: TGTGCCAGCAGCCTAAGACAGGGACGTTCTGGAAACACCATATATTTT. Translated: CASSLRQGRSGNTIYF. This chain links TRBV13 with TRBJ1-3, with TRBD1 identical over 7 bases. Germline values: CDR1 PRHDT, CDR2 FYEKMQ (reference sequence). J was trimmed by 1 base and V by 5 bases; bases with no gene match: 8. CDR3 length equals 16 residues.

The chain recombines TRBV20-1 with TRBJ2-7; no clear D. The ends were cut back, 1 base at V and 2 bases at J, with 9 bases in the middle. In germline, CDR1 is DFQATT, CDR2 SNEGSKA (reference sequence). The CDR3 contains 13 residues. CDR3 in DNA: TGCAGTGCTAGAGGGCTCGCCCCCTACGAGCAGTACTTC. It codes for CSARGLAPYEQYF.

Many counts were recorded for this clonotype. The genes are TRBV20-1 and TRBJ2-7; D gene uncertain. Germline V gives CDR1 DFQATT, CDR2 SNEGSKA (reference sequence). The CDR3 is 14 residues long. V lost 0 bases, J lost 5 bases, and 14 bases lay in between. CDR3 sequence reads: CSARDIGPADEQYF. CDR3 nucleotides: TGCAGTGCTAGAGACATTGGCCCGGCGGACGAGCAGTACTTC.

This clonotype was seen many times. This chain uses TRBV5-1 with TRBJ2-3, with 7 bases lining up with TRBD1. CDR3 length: 14 residues. Germline V gene data show CDR1 as SGHRS and CDR2 as YFSETQ. V shed 2 bases, J shed 2 bases, and the junction held 2 bases outside the gene matches. CDR3 DNA sequence: TGCGCCAGCAGCTTCGGACAGGACACAGATACGCAGTATTTT. This encodes CASSFGQDTDTQYF. The full variable domain, rest sourced from reference TRBV5-1 and TRBJ2-3, is KAGVTQTPRYLIKTRGQQVTLSCSPISGHRSVSWYQQTPGQGLQFLFEYFSETQRNKGNFPGRFSGRQFSNSRSEMNVSTLELGDSALYLCASSFGQDTDTQYFGPGTRLTVL.

This clonotype came up many times. The chain joins TRBV5-1 to TRBJ2-6; D perhaps matches TRBD2 (5 bases). The CDR3 contains 17 residues. V was shortened by 0 bases and J by 1 base, with 11 bases between the two germline ends. In germline, CDR1 is SGHRS, CDR2 YFSETQ. The CDR3 DNA is TGCGCCAGCAGCTTGGCGAGCGGTGGTTCTGGGGCCAACGTCCTGACTTTC. Encoded protein: CASSLASGGSGANVLTF.

J is TRBJ1-1 and V is TRBV18; D is possibly TRBD1 (6 bases). The V gene lost 2 bases and the J gene lost 9 bases, with 25 bases spanning the gap. The CDR3 spans 17 residues. CDR1 is KGHSH and CDR2 is LQKENI in the germline V gene. The CDR3 region has the DNA TGTGCCAGCTCACCATTAGAGGGTCGACGGACAGAGACTCAAGCTTTCTTT. Its protein product is CASSPLEGRRTETQAFF.

This clonotype was recorded at least ten times. The chain has TRBV4-3 and TRBJ2-7; TRBD1 agrees at 8 bases. Germline loops: CDR1 LGHNA, CDR2 YSLEER. J gave up 5 bases and V 4 bases, and 10 bases lay outside the gene matches. CDR3 length: 15 residues. CDR3 protein: CASSRGRGQWDEQYF. The CDR3 DNA follows: TGCGCCAGCAGCCGAGGCAGGGGGCAATGGGACGAGCAGTACTTC.

This clonotype came up a few times. The CDR3 region is CASMPASSYEKLFF. CDR3 sequence (DNA): TGTGCCAGCATGCCAGCCTCCTCTTATGAAAAACTGTTTTTT. The chain employs TRBV12-3 or TRBV12-4 and TRBJ1-4; D unresolved. The CDR3 consists of 14 residues. V lost 7 bases and J 6 bases, leaving 15 bases between the germline ends.